This TCR beta chain came from a study of shared clonotypes between healthy human individuals. Every one of the donors was a Caucasian adult that lived in Nashville, Tennessee. With 0 bases clipped from V and 4 bases from J, the junction kept 3 bases outside the gene matches. The CDR3 length is 15 residues. Germline CDR1 is LGHNA and CDR2 is YSLEER. This clone was counted at least ten times. Antigen unknown. Profiling relied on immunoSEQ multiplex PCR, and the TCRdb table lists in-frame clones only, not all of them. This sample has about 480,000 clones, with 75% to 85% found just once. General study findings and limits: Sharing of clonotypes among donors was expected to vary with sequencing depth.

The receptor was isolated from a woman aged 35 to 49 in good health. Some clones in this sample may be carry-over from other donors' samples. Sequencing was done on a sample of PBMCs. The chain joins TRBV4-3 to TRBJ2-3; 8 bases match TRBD1. Here the CDR3 DNA reads TGCGCCAGCAGCCAAGATAGGACAGGGCCAGATACGCAGTATTTT. Translating gives CASSQDRTGPDTQYF.